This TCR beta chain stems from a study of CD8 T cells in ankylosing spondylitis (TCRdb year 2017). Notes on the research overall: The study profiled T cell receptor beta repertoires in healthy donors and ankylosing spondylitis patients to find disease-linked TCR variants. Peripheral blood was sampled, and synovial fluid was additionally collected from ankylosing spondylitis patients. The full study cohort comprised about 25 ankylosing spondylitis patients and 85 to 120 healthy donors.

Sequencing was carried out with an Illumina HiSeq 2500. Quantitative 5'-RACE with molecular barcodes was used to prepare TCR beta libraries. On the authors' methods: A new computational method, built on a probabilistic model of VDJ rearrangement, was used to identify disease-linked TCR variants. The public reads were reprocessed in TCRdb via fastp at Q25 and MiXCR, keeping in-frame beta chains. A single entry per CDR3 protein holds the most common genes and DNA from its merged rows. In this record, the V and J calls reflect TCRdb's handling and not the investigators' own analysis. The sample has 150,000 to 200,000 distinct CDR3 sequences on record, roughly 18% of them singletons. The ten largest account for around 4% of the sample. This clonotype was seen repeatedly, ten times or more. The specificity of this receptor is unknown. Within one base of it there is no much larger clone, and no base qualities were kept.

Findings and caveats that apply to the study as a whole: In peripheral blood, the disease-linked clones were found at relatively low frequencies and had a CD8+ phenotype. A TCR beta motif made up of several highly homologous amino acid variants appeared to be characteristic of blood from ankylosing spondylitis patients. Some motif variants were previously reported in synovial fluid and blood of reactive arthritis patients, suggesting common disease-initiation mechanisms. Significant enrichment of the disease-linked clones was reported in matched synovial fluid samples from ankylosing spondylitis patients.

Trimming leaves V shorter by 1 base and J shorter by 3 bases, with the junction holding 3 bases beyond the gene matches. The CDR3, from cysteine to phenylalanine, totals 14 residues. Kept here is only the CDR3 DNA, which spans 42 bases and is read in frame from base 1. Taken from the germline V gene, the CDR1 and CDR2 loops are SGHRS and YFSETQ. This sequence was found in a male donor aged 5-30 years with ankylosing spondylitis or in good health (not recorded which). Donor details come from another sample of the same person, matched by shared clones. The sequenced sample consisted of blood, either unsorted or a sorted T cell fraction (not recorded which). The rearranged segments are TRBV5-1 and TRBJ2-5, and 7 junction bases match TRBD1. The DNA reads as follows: TGCGCCAGCAGCTTGTCAGGGGGAGAAGAGACCCAGTACTTC. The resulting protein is CASSLSGGEETQYF. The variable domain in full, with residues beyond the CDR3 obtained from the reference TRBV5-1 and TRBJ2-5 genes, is KAGVTQTPRYLIKTRGQQVTLSCSPISGHRSVSWYQQTPGQGLQFLFEYFSETQRNKGNFPGRFSGRQFSNSRSEMNVSTLELGDSALYLCASSLSGGEETQYFGPGTRLLVL.